These 17 T cell receptor beta chains were sequenced from one sample in a study of early T cells in non-severe SARS-CoV-2 infection. TCRdb called the 5' RACE reads again in MiXCR, with one record for every CDR3 protein. In the table there are fewer than 85,000 distinct CDR3 sequences, approximately 12% of which are singletons. Sequenced material: whole blood. Receptors originate from an adult who was a healthcare worker with PCR-confirmed SARS-CoV-2 infection or an uninfected control (not recorded which).

This clonotype was seen at least ten times. The chain recombines TRBV19 with TRBJ1-4; TRBD1 is a possible D gene (5 bases). V shed 5 bases and J shed 8 bases, with 15 bases lying between them. Germline V gene sequence: CDR1 LNHDA, CDR2 SQIVND (reference sequence). The CDR3 loop spans 14 amino acids. The CDR3 sequence: CASSPQGGGEKLFF. In DNA, the CDR3 is TGTGCCAGTAGTCCTCAGGGTGGAGGCGAAAAACTGTTTTTT.

This clonotype was seen only a few times. CDR3 sequence (DNA): TGTGCCAGCAGCTTGGGCGGACATCTCTCAGCCTACGAGCAGTACTTC. This gives the protein CASSLGGHLSAYEQYF. V gene TRBV13 combines with J gene TRBJ2-7; D is possibly TRBD1 (5 bases). The CDR3 spans 16 residues. V was cut by 3 bases and J by 2 bases, with 17 bases left in between. CDR1 and CDR2 from the germline V gene are PRHDT and FYEKMQ (reference sequence). Looking up the rest from reference TRBV13 and TRBJ2-7 gives the full variable domain: AAGVIQSPRHLIKEKRETATLKCYPIPRHDTVYWYQQGPGQDPQFLISFYEKMQSDKGSIPDRFSAQQFSDYHSELNMSSLELGDSALYFCASSLGGHLSAYEQYFGPGTRLTVT.

The chain couples TRBV7-2 to TRBJ1-5; D gene uncertain. V was trimmed by 5 bases and J by 3 bases, leaving 14 bases between them. Germline V gene lookup returns CDR1 SGHTA and CDR2 FQGNSA. This CDR3 has 15 residues. CDR3 region: CASSPMGDFNQPQHF. CDR3 coding DNA: TGTGCCAGCAGCCCTATGGGAGACTTCAATCAGCCCCAGCATTTT.

This clonotype occurred a few times. The rearrangement uses TRBV29-1 and TRBJ1-2; D possibly corresponds to TRBD1 (6 bases). This CDR3 is 13 amino acids long. V was shortened by 7 bases and J by 8 bases, with 20 bases between the two germline ends. The germline CDR1 and CDR2 sequences are SQVTM and ANQGSEA. The CDR3 protein is CSAHHSQGGGYTF. As DNA, the CDR3 is TGCAGCGCTCACCACTCACAGGGAGGAGGCTACACCTTC.

This clonotype was detected a few times. This chain links TRBV27 with TRBJ1-4; TRBD1 matches 9 bases. The V and J ends lost 3 bases and 8 bases, in that order; junction bases with no gene match: 4. The CDR3 has 14 amino acids. From germline, CDR1 is MNHEY and CDR2 SMNVEV (reference sequence). The CDR3 here is CASSFYRGPEKLFF. In nucleotides, the CDR3 is TGTGCCAGCAGTTTCTACAGGGGGCCCGAAAAACTGTTTTTT.

This clonotype was seen repeatedly, ten times or more. The V call is TRBV18, the J call TRBJ2-6; no clear D gene. Trimming removed 3 bases from V and 0 bases from J, with 12 bases in between. There are 17 residues in the CDR3. Germline V gene lookup returns CDR1 KGHSH and CDR2 LQKENI. DNA of the CDR3: TGTGCCAGCTCACCCCCAGTGGGCCTCTCTGGGGCCAACGTCCTGACTTTC. It specifies CASSPPVGLSGANVLTF.

This clonotype was detected many times. This sequence joins TRBV29-1 and TRBJ2-2; D remains ambiguous. There are 13 residues in the CDR3. Trimming removed 7 bases from V and 1 base from J, with 10 bases in between. CDR1 SQVTM and CDR2 ANQGSEA come from the germline V gene. The CDR3 sequence is CSAPGRNTGELFF. The CDR3 bases are TGCAGCGCTCCGGGTCGGAACACCGGGGAGCTGTTTTTT.

This clonotype was counted between two and nine times. The rearrangement joins TRBV10-1 to TRBJ2-7; maybe TRBD2 (5 bases). Germline V gene data show CDR1 as WNHNN and CDR2 as SYGVQD (reference sequence). CDR3 length equals 12 residues. V gave up 5 bases and J gave up 4 bases, with 9 bases separating them. The CDR3 loop reads CASSITGYEQYF. The CDR3 DNA reads as TGCGCCAGCAGTATTACGGGATACGAGCAGTACTTC.

In its sample, this clonotype was seen many times. The chain carries TRBV10-3 and TRBJ2-5; 7 bases agree with TRBD1. The V gene end was trimmed by 8 bases and the J gene end by 4 bases; junction bases not matched to a gene: 7. Germline V gene data show CDR1 as ENHRY and CDR2 as SYGVKD. The CDR3 totals 13 residues. The CDR3 is CAIARDSVETQYF. CDR3 coding DNA: TGTGCCATCGCCCGGGACAGCGTAGAGACCCAGTACTTC.

This clonotype was observed a few times. The V and J genes are TRBV18 and TRBJ2-2; TRBD1 might be the D (6 bases). There are 15 residues in the CDR3. The ends were cut back, 4 bases at V and 3 bases at J, with 12 bases in the middle. Germline V CDR1 and CDR2: KGHSH, LQKENI. The CDR3 nucleotides read TGTGCCAGCTCACTACAGGGTGAAGACACCGGGGAGCTGTTTTTT. This encodes CASSLQGEDTGELFF.

This clonotype appeared a few times. The chain links TRBV10-3 to TRBJ2-7; 7 bases fit TRBD1. The CDR3 extends over 14 amino acids. The ends lost 6 bases at V and 0 bases at J; junction bases unmatched: 5. Germline loops: CDR1 ENHRY, CDR2 SYGVKD. Written as DNA, the CDR3 is TGTGCCATCAGCCCGACAGGGAGCTCCTACGAGCAGTACTTC. It translates to CAISPTGSSYEQYF.

J is TRBJ2-1 and V is TRBV6-6; 7 nucleotides match TRBD1. After removal of 7 bases from V and 8 bases from J, the junction contained 14 bases not matched to a gene. The germline V gene encodes CDR1 MNHNY and CDR2 SVGAGI (reference sequence). The CDR3 has 15 amino acids. DNA of the CDR3: TGTGCCAGCACTCTACCCTCCGACAGGGTCGATGAGCAGTTCTTC. It is translated as CASTLPSDRVDEQFF.

Remarks on this clonotype: This sequence may be a read error, since a much larger clone differs from it by one base. This chain connects TRBV6-5 to TRBJ2-2, with D possibly being TRBD2 (5 bases). The length of the CDR3 is 11 residues. The germline V gene encodes CDR1 MNHEY and CDR2 SVGAGI. The CDR3 reads CASGNTGEQFF. The DNA of the CDR3 is TGTGCCAGCGGAAACACCGGGGAGCAGTTTTTT.

This clonotype appeared many times. This sequence joins TRBV3-1 and TRBJ1-6; 8 bases map to TRBD1. The ends lost 5 bases at V and 10 bases at J; junction bases unmatched: 7. This CDR3 has 14 amino acids. The germline V gene encodes CDR1 LGHDT and CDR2 YNNKEL (reference sequence). The CDR3 protein is CASSDGQGYSPLHF. In nucleotides, the CDR3 is TGTGCCAGCAGCGATGGACAGGGTTACTCACCCCTCCACTTT.

This clonotype was detected only a few times. CDR3 sequence: CASSGAGPYNEQFF. CDR3 sequence (DNA): TGTGCCAGCAGCGGCGCGGGGCCGTACAATGAGCAGTTCTTC. This sequence joins TRBV9 and TRBJ2-1, with D perhaps matching TRBD2 (6 bases). CDR3 length equals 14 residues. The germline V and J ends were trimmed by 3 bases and 4 bases, with 11 bases remaining between them. CDR1 and CDR2 (germline): SGDLS, YYNGEE.

This clonotype was seen more than once but under ten times. The J gene is TRBJ2-3, the V gene TRBV12-3 or TRBV12-4; 7 positions agree with TRBD2. V gave up 3 bases and J gave up 2 bases; unmatched junction bases: 11. The CDR3 covers 17 residues. CDR3 nucleotide sequence: TGTGCCAGCAGTTTGAGGTTGGGAGCGGGGACCACAGATACGCAGTATTTT. Translating gives CASSLRLGAGTTDTQYF.

This clonotype was seen more than once but under ten times. This chain connects TRBV5-6 to TRBJ2-7; weak D call: TRBD2 (5 bases). The CDR3 totals 13 residues. V gave up 5 bases and J gave up 4 bases, with 13 bases separating them. CDR1 is SGHDT and CDR2 is YYEEEE in the germline V gene. CDR3 in amino acids: CASRNVERYEQYF. CDR3 nucleotides: TGTGCCAGCAGGAATGTGGAGCGGTACGAGCAGTACTTC.